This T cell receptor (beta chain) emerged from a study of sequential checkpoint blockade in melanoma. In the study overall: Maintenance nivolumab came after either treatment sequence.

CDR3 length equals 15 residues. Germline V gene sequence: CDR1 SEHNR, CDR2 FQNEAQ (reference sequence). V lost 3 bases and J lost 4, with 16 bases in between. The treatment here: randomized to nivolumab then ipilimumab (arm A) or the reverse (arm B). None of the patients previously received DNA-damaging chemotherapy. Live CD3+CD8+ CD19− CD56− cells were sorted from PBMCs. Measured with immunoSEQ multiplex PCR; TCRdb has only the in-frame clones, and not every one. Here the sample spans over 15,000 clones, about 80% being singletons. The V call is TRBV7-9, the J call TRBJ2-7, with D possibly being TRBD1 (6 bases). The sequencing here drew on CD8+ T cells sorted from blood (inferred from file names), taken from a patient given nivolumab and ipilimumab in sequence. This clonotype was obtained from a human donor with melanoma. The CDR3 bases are TGTGCCAGCAGCTTGAGGCAGGGGCAGGTGTACGAGCAGTACTTC. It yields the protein CASSLRQGQVYEQYF. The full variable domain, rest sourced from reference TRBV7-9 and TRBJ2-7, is DTGVSQNPRHKITKRGQNVTFRCDPISEHNRLYWYRQTLGQGPEFLTYFQNEAQLEKSRLLSDRFSAERPKGSFSTLEIQRTEQGDSAMYLCASSLRQGQVYEQYFGPGTRLTVT.